The rows below give T cell receptor beta chains drawn from one sample of a study of blood T cell repertoires in COVID-19. Data came from immunoSEQ multiplex PCR; TCRdb stores just in-frame clones and leaves some out. The table lists about 430,000 clones, roughly 90% of them singletons. Sequencing input: PBMCs or T cells enriched from blood (not recorded which). These receptors all stem from a woman aged 18 to 35 who had been exposed to COVID-19. The CDR3 runs from the conserved cysteine through the conserved F or W. A D gene is named only where the DNA matches it firmly. Clone size is given for some rows only: seen once, a few or many times, or a class if the clone is expanded.

d_call clone_size j_call cdr3_length v_call cdr3_aa cdr3_nt
- few TRBJ2-5 12 TRBV10-1 CASSRGSETQYF TGCGCCAGCAGTCGGGGGTCAGAGACCCAGTACTTC
- - TRBJ2-3 12 TRBV4-2 CASSQIRDTQYF TGTGCCAGCAGCCAAATTCGAGATACGCAGTATTTT
- - TRBJ2-1 13 TRBV30 CAWSVGSLGEQFF TGTGCCTGGAGTGTTGGTAGCTTAGGTGAGCAGTTCTTC
- - TRBJ2-1 12 TRBV7-8 CASSFGDNEQFF TGTGCCAGCAGCTTCGGGGACAATGAGCAGTTCTTC
- few TRBJ1-6 13 TRBV19 CASSETDNSPLHF TGTGCCAGTAGTGAGACAGACAATTCACCCCTCCACTTT
- - TRBJ1-5 14 TRBV21-1 CASSSCPGNQPQHF TGTGCCAGCAGCTCCTGTCCTGGCAATCAGCCCCAGCATTTT
- - TRBJ1-6 15 TRBV5-1 CASLGRKRRNSPLHF TGCGCCAGCCTGGGGCGAAAGAGGAGAAATTCACCCCTCCACTTT
- - TRBJ1-6 15 TRBV5-5 CASSLGTADNSPLHF TGTGCCAGCAGCTTGGGGACAGCCGATAATTCACCCCTCCACTTT
- few TRBJ1-1 14 TRBV7-9 CASSPRGRQVGAFF TGTGCCAGCAGCCCCCGGGGCAGACAGGTCGGGGCTTTCTTT
TRBD1 - TRBJ2-1 13 TRBV6-5 CASSPGQSNEQFF TGTGCCAGCAGCCCGGGACAGAGCAATGAGCAGTTCTTC
TRBD1 - TRBJ1-4 16 TRBV5-8 CASSQMGTGANEKLFF TGTGCCAGCAGTCAAATGGGGACAGGGGCAAATGAAAAACTGTTTTTT
TRBD1 - TRBJ1-6 16 TRBV11-2 CASSLAGTGVNSPLHF TGTGCCAGCAGCTTAGCGGGGACAGGGGTCAATTCACCCCTCCACTTT
- - TRBJ1-6 13 TRBV2 CASSVQLNSPLHF TGTGCCAGCTCTGTACAGCTTAATTCACCCCTCCACTTT
TRBD1 - TRBJ2-7 15 TRBV2 CASSPGTGGTYEQYF TGTGCCAGCAGTCCCGGGACAGGGGGCACCTACGAGCAGTACTTC
TRBD2 - TRBJ2-2 17 TRBV18 CASSPVPSGLNTGELFF TGTGCCAGCTCACCAGTCCCTAGCGGGCTGAACACCGGGGAGCTGTTTTTT
TRBD2 - TRBJ2-1 17 TRBV19 CASSISVSGRVNNEQFF TGTGCCAGTAGTATCTCGGTTAGCGGGAGAGTCAACAATGAGCAGTTCTTC
- - TRBJ2-7 16 TRBV27 CASSLVAGQGAYEQYF TGTGCCAGCAGTTTAGTAGCGGGACAGGGAGCCTACGAGCAGTACTTC
TRBD1 - TRBJ2-7 16 TRBV25-1 CASSLRPGQGNDEQYF TGTGCCAGCAGTTTACGACCGGGACAGGGAAACGACGAGCAGTACTTC
TRBD1 - TRBJ1-1 14 TRBV7-9 CASSLQGANTEAFF TGTGCCAGCAGCCTACAGGGGGCGAATACTGAAGCTTTCTTT
TRBD1 - TRBJ2-7 18 TRBV13 CASSLGRGATGLTYEQYF TGTGCCAGCAGCTTAGGTCGAGGAGCGACAGGGCTTACCTACGAGCAGTACTTC
TRBD2 once TRBJ2-7 15 TRBV15 CATSRAGLAYYEQYF TGTGCCACCAGCAGAGCGGGACTAGCCTACTACGAGCAGTACTTC
TRBD1 - TRBJ2-7 15 TRBV7-9 CASSSGQGLSYEQYF TGTGCCAGCAGCTCAGGACAGGGGTTGTCCTACGAGCAGTACTTC
- - TRBJ2-7 18 TRBV7-2 CASSLVIVLGSRGGEQYF TGTGCCAGCAGCTTAGTTATTGTCCTAGGGTCCCGGGGAGGCGAGCAGTACTTC
- - TRBJ1-2 10 TRBV6-5 CATVEKGYTF TGTGCCACCGTCGAGAAGGGCTACACCTTC
- - TRBJ2-3 20 TRBV5-8 CASSLAILPAGRNPGNTQYF TGTGCCAGCAGCTTGGCTATACTCCCGGCAGGGAGGAACCCGGGGAATACGCAGTATTTT
TRBD2 - TRBJ2-1 15 TRBV28 CASSLLAGGENEQFF TGTGCCAGCAGTTTACTAGCGGGAGGGGAGAATGAGCAGTTCTTC
- once TRBJ1-4 14 TRBV10-3 CASRRSATNEKLFF TGTGCCTCGAGGCGGAGTGCAACTAATGAAAAACTGTTTTTT
- - TRBJ1-6 16 TRBV6-5 CASSYSFGSYNSPLHF TGTGCCAGCAGTTACTCGTTTGGCAGCTATAATTCACCCCTCCACTTT
TRBD1 once TRBJ1-5 19 TRBV6-2/TRBV6-3 CASSYIPPSGTGGGQPQHF TGTGCCAGCAGTTACATCCCACCTTCGGGGACAGGGGGCGGACAGCCCCAGCATTTT
- once TRBJ2-7 14 TRBV7-9 CASSLAGSDYEQYF TGTGCCAGCAGCTTAGCGGGGAGCGACTACGAGCAGTACTTC
- - TRBJ2-5 16 TRBV5-5 CASSSGLTGAQETQYF TGTGCCAGCAGCTCCGGACTGACAGGAGCCCAAGAGACCCAGTACTTC
TRBD1 - TRBJ1-2 17 TRBV4-3 CASSQEPGQGAGYGYTF TGCGCCAGCAGCCAAGAACCGGGACAGGGGGCGGGCTATGGCTACACCTTC
- - TRBJ1-2 14 TRBV19 CASSMKTGIYGYTF TGTGCCAGTAGTATGAAAACAGGGATCTATGGCTACACCTTC
- - TRBJ2-7 14 TRBV5-1 CASLRTAVNYEQYF TGCGCCAGCCTCCGGACAGCCGTTAACTACGAGCAGTACTTC
TRBD1 - TRBJ2-7 14 TRBV27 CASRSQGAGYEQYF TGTGCCAGCCGATCACAGGGGGCAGGGTACGAGCAGTACTTC
- - TRBJ1-2 13 TRBV5-4 CASSRDTLYGYTF TGTGCCAGCAGCCGAGACACCCTCTATGGCTACACCTTC
- - TRBJ1-1 13 TRBV11-2 CASSLGGNTEAFF TGTGCCAGCAGCCTCGGAGGGAACACTGAAGCTTTCTTT
TRBD1 - TRBJ1-2 11 TRBV30 CAGRTGIGYTF TGTGCCGGGCGGACAGGGATTGGCTACACCTTC
- - TRBJ1-5 16 TRBV2 CASSEGGGWSNQPQHF TGTGCCAGCAGTGAGGGTGGGGGGTGGAGCAATCAGCCCCAGCATTTT
- - TRBJ1-4 11 TRBV6-5 CASSPGEKLFF TGTGCCAGCAGTCCCGGGGAAAAACTGTTTTTT
- once TRBJ2-2 13 TRBV29-1 CSGGGALTGELFF TGCAGCGGAGGGGGTGCCTTAACCGGGGAGCTGTTTTTT
TRBD1 few TRBJ1-5 17 TRBV5-1 CASSWNRGGNSNQPQHF TGCGCCAGCAGCTGGAACAGGGGCGGGAATAGCAATCAGCCCCAGCATTTT
TRBD1 - TRBJ1-4 15 TRBV5-5 CASSYRTGGNEKLFF TGTGCCAGCAGTTACAGGACAGGGGGGAATGAAAAACTGTTTTTT
- - TRBJ2-7 15 TRBV7-8 CASSPRLPGAYEQYF TGTGCCAGCAGCCCCCGCCTCCCAGGGGCCTACGAGCAGTACTTC
TRBD2 - TRBJ2-7 15 TRBV5-1 CASSEATSGFYEQYF TGCGCCAGCAGCGAAGCGACTAGCGGATTCTACGAGCAGTACTTC
- - TRBJ1-5 16 TRBV28 CASSRPTGVGNQPQHF TGTGCCAGCAGTCGCCCCACTGGTGTGGGCAATCAGCCCCAGCATTTT
- - TRBJ1-1 15 TRBV6-4 CASSDLQGLNTEAFF TGTGCCAGCAGTGACTTACAGGGATTGAACACTGAAGCTTTCTTT
- - TRBJ2-7 14 TRBV6-5 CASTPTSFSYEQYF TGTGCCAGCACCCCCACTAGCTTCTCCTACGAGCAGTACTTC
TRBD2 - TRBJ2-1 11 TRBV12-3/TRBV12-4 CASSFGGDQFF TGTGCCAGCAGTTTTGGGGGGGACCAGTTCTTC